A selection of T cell receptor beta chains follows, all from one sample in a study of blood T cell repertoires in COVID-19. The protocol was immunoSEQ multiplex PCR, while the TCRdb copy is restricted to in-frame clones and leaves out a portion. There are 200,000 or so clones in the sample; roughly 88% occur only once, and less than 4.5% lies in the top ten. The sequenced material came from PBMCs or T cells enriched from blood (not recorded which). The receptors come from a woman aged 40 to 50 with acute COVID-19. Both conserved end residues are part of each CDR3. The D gene is left open where the match is weak. A clone size is listed for some rows: how often the clone was seen (once, few, many), or a class if it is expanded.

clone_size: -; j_call: TRBJ1-5; v_call: TRBV7-6; d_call: -; cdr3_nt: TGTGCCAGCAGCTTAGGGGGCCCAAGCAACTTTGGGCAGCCCCAGCATTTT; cdr3_aa: CASSLGGPSNFGQPQHF
clone_size: -; j_call: TRBJ2-2; v_call: TRBV4-1; d_call: -; cdr3_nt: TGCGCCAGCAGCCAAGAATTCGGGGGAACCTACCAAAAGGGCGGGGAGCTGTTTTTT; cdr3_aa: CASSQEFGGTYQKGGELFF
clone_size: -; j_call: TRBJ1-1; v_call: TRBV30; d_call: TRBD1; cdr3_nt: TGTGCCTGGAGTGTGGGGACAGGGAACACTGAAGCTTTCTTT; cdr3_aa: CAWSVGTGNTEAFF
clone_size: -; j_call: TRBJ2-7; v_call: TRBV15; d_call: TRBD1; cdr3_nt: TGTGCCACCAGCCCAATAGGGCAGGGGGCGGACGAGCAGTACTTC; cdr3_aa: CATSPIGQGADEQYF
clone_size: -; j_call: TRBJ1-1; v_call: TRBV5-4; d_call: -; cdr3_nt: TGTGCCAGCAGCTCATCGGGACAGAACACTGAAGCTTTCTTT; cdr3_aa: CASSSSGQNTEAFF
clone_size: -; j_call: TRBJ2-7; v_call: TRBV7-8; d_call: -; cdr3_nt: TGTGCCAGCAGCTTAGTTCGCTCCTACGAGCAGTACTTC; cdr3_aa: CASSLVRSYEQYF
clone_size: -; j_call: TRBJ2-3; v_call: TRBV7-3; d_call: -; cdr3_nt: TGTGCCAGCAGGGGGGGAAGGGTCACAGATACGCAGTATTTT; cdr3_aa: CASRGGRVTDTQYF
clone_size: few; j_call: TRBJ2-1; v_call: TRBV7-2; d_call: TRBD2; cdr3_nt: TGTGCCAGCAGTGAAGTAGGCGGGGGGGAGCAGTTCTTC; cdr3_aa: CASSEVGGGEQFF
clone_size: few; j_call: TRBJ2-7; v_call: TRBV25-1; d_call: TRBD1; cdr3_nt: TGTGCCAGCAGTGACAGGGGGTACGAGCAGTACTTC; cdr3_aa: CASSDRGYEQYF
clone_size: -; j_call: TRBJ1-2; v_call: TRBV27; d_call: -; cdr3_nt: TGTGCCAGCAGTCGGGAGGGGAAATATGGCTACACCTTC; cdr3_aa: CASSREGKYGYTF
clone_size: -; j_call: TRBJ2-3; v_call: TRBV2; d_call: TRBD2; cdr3_nt: TGTGCCAGCAGCCGAGCGGGGGGCACAGATACGCAGTATTTT; cdr3_aa: CASSRAGGTDTQYF
clone_size: -; j_call: TRBJ1-2; v_call: TRBV2; d_call: -; cdr3_nt: TGTGCCAGCAGTGAGGTCAGGGCTAACTATGGCTACACCTTC; cdr3_aa: CASSEVRANYGYTF
clone_size: -; j_call: TRBJ1-2; v_call: TRBV7-9; d_call: -; cdr3_nt: TGTGCCAGCACCCTTTCCGGGGTTAACTATGGCTACACCTTC; cdr3_aa: CASTLSGVNYGYTF
clone_size: -; j_call: TRBJ1-1; v_call: TRBV5-4; d_call: -; cdr3_nt: TGTGCCAGCAGCTTGGGGAGCCTTCCTGAAGCTTTCTTT; cdr3_aa: CASSLGSLPEAFF
clone_size: -; j_call: TRBJ1-1; v_call: TRBV9; d_call: -; cdr3_nt: TGTGCCAGCAGCGTTACCACAGGGAACACTGAAGCTTTCTTT; cdr3_aa: CASSVTTGNTEAFF
clone_size: -; j_call: TRBJ1-1; v_call: TRBV15; d_call: -; cdr3_nt: TGTGTCACCAGCAAAAAGATAACGGTGACTGAAGCTTTCTTT; cdr3_aa: CVTSKKITVTEAFF
clone_size: -; j_call: TRBJ2-3; v_call: TRBV24-1; d_call: TRBD2; cdr3_nt: TGTGCCACCAGTGATCCTAGCGGGGGGGCGGATACGCAGTATTTT; cdr3_aa: CATSDPSGGADTQYF
clone_size: -; j_call: TRBJ1-2; v_call: TRBV4-3; d_call: -; cdr3_nt: TGCGCCAGCAGCCAAGATCGGACAGTCTATGGCTACACCTTC; cdr3_aa: CASSQDRTVYGYTF
clone_size: -; j_call: TRBJ1-3; v_call: TRBV4-1; d_call: -; cdr3_nt: TGCGCCAGCAGCCAAGATTTTTTTCAGATGGGAAACACCATATATTTT; cdr3_aa: CASSQDFFQMGNTIYF
clone_size: -; j_call: TRBJ1-1; v_call: TRBV7-9; d_call: -; cdr3_nt: TGTGCCAGCGATACAGAAGCTTTCTTT; cdr3_aa: CASDTEAFF
clone_size: -; j_call: TRBJ1-2; v_call: TRBV3-1/TRBV3-2; d_call: -; cdr3_nt: TGTGCCAGCAGCCCGAGGACTACTCAATTAGTCTATGGCTACACCTTC; cdr3_aa: CASSPRTTQLVYGYTF
clone_size: -; j_call: TRBJ1-1; v_call: TRBV9; d_call: TRBD1; cdr3_nt: TGTGCCAGCAGCAGGACAGGGTTTGGTGAAGCTTTCTTT; cdr3_aa: CASSRTGFGEAFF
clone_size: once; j_call: TRBJ2-1; v_call: TRBV5-6; d_call: -; cdr3_nt: TGTGCCAGCAGCTGGACTGTCAACTCAATTTACAATGAGCAGTTCTTC; cdr3_aa: CASSWTVNSIYNEQFF
clone_size: -; j_call: TRBJ2-5; v_call: TRBV11-2; d_call: TRBD1; cdr3_nt: TGTGCCAGCAGCGTGGTGACAGGGGGAGAGACCCAGTACTTC; cdr3_aa: CASSVVTGGETQYF
clone_size: -; j_call: TRBJ1-1; v_call: TRBV27; d_call: -; cdr3_nt: TGTGCCAGCAGTTTCCAGGGAACGAACACTGAAGCTTTCTTT; cdr3_aa: CASSFQGTNTEAFF
clone_size: -; j_call: TRBJ1-2; v_call: TRBV14; d_call: TRBD1; cdr3_nt: TGTGCCAGCAGCCCATCGTGGACAGGGGGCGCGAGTAACTATGGCTACACCTTC; cdr3_aa: CASSPSWTGGASNYGYTF
clone_size: -; j_call: TRBJ1-1; v_call: TRBV2; d_call: -; cdr3_nt: TGTGCCAGCAGGAGGGGGGGCACTGAAGCTTTCTTT; cdr3_aa: CASRRGGTEAFF
clone_size: few; j_call: TRBJ1-1; v_call: TRBV5-8; d_call: -; cdr3_nt: TGTGCCAGCAGCCAGCCGTTTGCATGGGGGCGGCTCGGCACTGAAGCTTTCTTT; cdr3_aa: CASSQPFAWGRLGTEAFF
clone_size: -; j_call: TRBJ1-2; v_call: TRBV13; d_call: -; cdr3_nt: TGTGCCAGCAGGCCAATGGACTTTTCAGCGCTTACTAACTATGGCTACACCTTC; cdr3_aa: CASRPMDFSALTNYGYTF
clone_size: -; j_call: TRBJ1-1; v_call: TRBV3-1/TRBV3-2; d_call: -; cdr3_nt: TGTGCCAGCAGCCAAGATAAGGGGGGGCAGGTTACTGAAGCTTTCTTT; cdr3_aa: CASSQDKGGQVTEAFF
clone_size: -; j_call: TRBJ1-1; v_call: TRBV27; d_call: -; cdr3_nt: TGTGCCAGCAGTCAGGACCCCAGGGTGGGCAACACTGAAGCTTTCTTT; cdr3_aa: CASSQDPRVGNTEAFF
clone_size: -; j_call: TRBJ1-5; v_call: TRBV7-9; d_call: -; cdr3_nt: TGTGCCAGCAGCCCCTCGGCGTACGGGGACTTCCAGCATTTT; cdr3_aa: CASSPSAYGDFQHF
clone_size: -; j_call: TRBJ2-5; v_call: TRBV19; d_call: -; cdr3_nt: TGTGCCAGTAGTATAAACGGGGAGGAGACCCAGTACTTC; cdr3_aa: CASSINGEETQYF
clone_size: -; j_call: TRBJ2-2; v_call: TRBV24-1; d_call: TRBD1; cdr3_nt: TGTGCCACCAGTGATTCCGGGACAGCATCGACCGGGGAGCTGTTTTTT; cdr3_aa: CATSDSGTASTGELFF
clone_size: -; j_call: TRBJ2-3; v_call: TRBV6-2/TRBV6-3; d_call: -; cdr3_nt: TGTGCCAGCAGTTACTCGGAGGGGCCAACAGATACGCAGTATTTT; cdr3_aa: CASSYSEGPTDTQYF
clone_size: -; j_call: TRBJ2-7; v_call: TRBV14; d_call: TRBD1; cdr3_nt: TGTGCCAGCAGCCAGCCGGGACAGGGGACCTACGAGCAGTACTTC; cdr3_aa: CASSQPGQGTYEQYF
clone_size: -; j_call: TRBJ1-4; v_call: TRBV7-9; d_call: -; cdr3_nt: TGTGCCAGCAGCTTAGATCGGACTAATGAAAAACTGTTTTTT; cdr3_aa: CASSLDRTNEKLFF
clone_size: -; j_call: TRBJ1-5; v_call: TRBV2; d_call: -; cdr3_nt: TGTGCCAGCAGGGCGGGACGAGGAGAGGGCCCTCAGCCCCAGCATTTT; cdr3_aa: CASRAGRGEGPQPQHF
clone_size: -; j_call: TRBJ1-1; v_call: TRBV7-3; d_call: -; cdr3_nt: TGTGCCAGCAGCTCCCTAGGTCTGAACACTGAAGCTTTCTTT; cdr3_aa: CASSSLGLNTEAFF
clone_size: -; j_call: TRBJ2-1; v_call: TRBV4-3; d_call: TRBD1; cdr3_nt: TGCGCCAGCAGCCAGGGGACAGGGGATAACAATGAGCAGTTCTTC; cdr3_aa: CASSQGTGDNNEQFF
clone_size: -; j_call: TRBJ1-2; v_call: TRBV6-1; d_call: TRBD1; cdr3_nt: TGTGCCAGCAGTGAAATGGGGACAGGGGGCTATGGCTACACCTTC; cdr3_aa: CASSEMGTGGYGYTF
clone_size: few; j_call: TRBJ1-4; v_call: TRBV7-8; d_call: -; cdr3_nt: TGTGCCAGCAGCTCAATCCCGGGGGGAAGGTGGGAAAAACTGTTTTTT; cdr3_aa: CASSSIPGGRWEKLFF
clone_size: -; j_call: TRBJ2-1; v_call: TRBV7-2; d_call: TRBD2; cdr3_nt: TGTGCCAGCAATAACAATAGGGCTAGCGGGGGCCTATCCTACAATGAGCAGTTCTTC; cdr3_aa: CASNNNRASGGLSYNEQFF
clone_size: -; j_call: TRBJ2-2; v_call: TRBV4-3; d_call: TRBD1; cdr3_nt: TGCGCCAGCAGCCATAGGACAGGGGTTGTCACCGGGGAGCTGTTTTTT; cdr3_aa: CASSHRTGVVTGELFF
clone_size: -; j_call: TRBJ1-2; v_call: TRBV9; d_call: TRBD1; cdr3_nt: TGTGCCAGCAGCGGTCCGGGACAGGGAAATGACGGCTACACCTTC; cdr3_aa: CASSGPGQGNDGYTF
clone_size: -; j_call: TRBJ1-4; v_call: TRBV5-8; d_call: -; cdr3_nt: TGTGCCAGCGCGGACTGGGCTATTGAAAAACTGTTTTTT; cdr3_aa: CASADWAIEKLFF
clone_size: -; j_call: TRBJ1-1; v_call: TRBV2; d_call: -; cdr3_nt: TGTGCCAGCGGCCTCCGGGGACACGACACTGAAGCTTTCTTT; cdr3_aa: CASGLRGHDTEAFF
clone_size: -; j_call: TRBJ1-2; v_call: TRBV2; d_call: -; cdr3_nt: TGTGCCAGCAGGGCCGGGGGGGCTAACTATGGCTACACCTTC; cdr3_aa: CASRAGGANYGYTF
clone_size: -; j_call: TRBJ2-2; v_call: TRBV19; d_call: TRBD1; cdr3_nt: TGTGCCAGTAGTATTGTGCGGCCTCGACAGGGTCACACCGGGGAGCTGTTTTTT; cdr3_aa: CASSIVRPRQGHTGELFF
clone_size: -; j_call: TRBJ1-6; v_call: TRBV4-1; d_call: TRBD1; cdr3_nt: TGCGCCAGCAGCGAAAAAGGTAACAGGGGGCCAGCTTCACCCCTCCACTTT; cdr3_aa: CASSEKGNRGPASPLHF
clone_size: -; j_call: TRBJ1-3; v_call: TRBV11-2; d_call: -; cdr3_nt: TGTGCCAGCAGCCAGGGGGGAAACACCATATATTTT; cdr3_aa: CASSQGGNTIYF
clone_size: -; j_call: TRBJ1-1; v_call: TRBV9; d_call: TRBD1; cdr3_nt: TGTGCCAGCAGCGCACTGACAGGGGGCACTGAAGCTTTCTTT; cdr3_aa: CASSALTGGTEAFF